A selection of T cell receptor beta chains follows, all from one sample in a study of graft-versus-host responses after intestinal transplantation. These TCRs are of unknown antigen specificity. Some clones are missing from TCRdb's copy, which holds only in-frame ones; the method was immunoSEQ multiplex PCR. Of more than 60,000 clones listed, about 90% are singletons. The source material was unstimulated CD8+ T cells sorted from spleen or lymph node cells, sampled before intestinal transplant. Every receptor here comes from a human donor who received an intestinal transplant. Both conserved end residues are part of each CDR3. The D gene is left open where the match is weak.

TRBV29-1	NA	TRBJ2-3	CSRASSGTDTQYF	TGCAGCCGGGCGTCTAGCGGCACAGATACGCAGTATTTT
TRBV29-1	NA	TRBJ2-2	CSVAVARGTGELFF	TGCAGCGTTGCGGTGGCCCGAGGGACCGGGGAGCTGTTTTTT
TRBV6-1	NA	TRBJ1-1	CASSGGGAFF	TGTGCCAGCAGTGGGGGGGGAGCTTTCTTT
TRBV9	NA	TRBJ2-1	CASSVSGGTSSYNEQFF	TGTGCCAGCAGCGTTTCAGGGGGGACGAGCTCCTACAATGAGCAGTTCTTC
TRBV27	TRBD1	TRBJ1-1	CASREGTGAGTEAFF	TGTGCCAGCAGAGAAGGAACAGGGGCCGGAACTGAAGCTTTCTTT
TRBV9	TRBD1	TRBJ2-7	CASTRWDSDYEQYF	TGTGCCAGCACCCGGTGGGACAGCGACTACGAGCAGTACTTC
TRBV6-5	TRBD2	TRBJ2-7	CASSRTSGYEQYF	TGTGCCAGCAGCCGGACTAGCGGATACGAGCAGTACTTC
TRBV5-5	TRBD1	TRBJ1-6	CASSEGQGNSPLHF	TGTGCCAGCAGCGAGGGACAGGGTAACTCACCCCTCCACTTT
TRBV6-1	NA	TRBJ2-7	CASSALIGGGYEQYF	TGTGCCAGCAGTGCCCTAATAGGGGGGGGATACGAGCAGTACTTC
TRBV19	NA	TRBJ2-7	CASSGGGGQYF	TGTGCCAGTAGTGGAGGGGGCGGGCAGTACTTC
TRBV11-2	NA	TRBJ1-6	CASSHPADGSSYNSPLHF	TGTGCCAGCAGCCACCCAGCGGACGGTAGCTCCTATAATTCACCCCTCCACTTT
TRBV6-1	TRBD1	TRBJ2-2	CASSPRTGSTGELFF	TGTGCCAGCAGTCCAAGGACAGGAAGCACCGGGGAGCTGTTTTTT